This TCR beta chain was recorded in a study of cytomegalovirus exposure and HLA in healthy donors. Study observations and caveats: As was reported, the HLA-A and HLA-B alleles of most subjects were accurately predicted from TCR beta sequences.

With 60 Vbeta and 13 Jbeta primers, the PCR was carried out. The data were produced by immunoSEQ multiplex PCR, yet TCRdb's version contains in-frame clones alone and is incomplete. The sample has approximately 170,000 clones; 83% are singletons. CDR3 length: 13 amino acids. Germline-derived CDR1 and CDR2 are SGDLS and YYNGEE. V dropped 4 bases and J dropped 5 bases, with 10 bases sitting between them. With regard to this clone: Antigen unknown.

The V gene is TRBV9, the J gene TRBJ1-5; D is unresolved. Sequences were obtained from PBMCs. The receptor was derived from a man aged 45-60 years in good health and CMV-seropositive. The CDR3 spells CASSQTLDQPQHF. The DNA of the CDR3 is TGTGCCAGCAGCCAGACTTTAGATCAGCCCCAGCATTTT. The variable domain in full, with the rest retrieved from reference TRBV9 and TRBJ1-5, is DSGVTQTPKHLITATGQRVTLRCSPRSGDLSVYWYQQSLDQGLQFLIQYYNGEERAKGNILERFSAQQFPDLHSELNLSSLELGDSALYFCASSQTLDQPQHFGDGTRLSIL.